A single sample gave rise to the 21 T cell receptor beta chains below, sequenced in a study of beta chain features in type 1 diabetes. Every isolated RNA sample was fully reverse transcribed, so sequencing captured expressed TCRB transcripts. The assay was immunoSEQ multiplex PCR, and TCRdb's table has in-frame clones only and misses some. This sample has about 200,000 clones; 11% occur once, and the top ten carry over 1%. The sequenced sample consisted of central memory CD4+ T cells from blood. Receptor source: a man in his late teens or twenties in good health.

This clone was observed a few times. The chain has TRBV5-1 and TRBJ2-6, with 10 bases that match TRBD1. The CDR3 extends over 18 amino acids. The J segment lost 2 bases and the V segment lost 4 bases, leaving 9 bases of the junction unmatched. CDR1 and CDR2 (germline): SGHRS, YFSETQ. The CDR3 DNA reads TGCGCCAGCAGCCTTCTGACAGGGGGCGTAGCTGGGGCCAACGTCCTGACTTTC. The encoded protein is CASSLLTGGVAGANVLTF.

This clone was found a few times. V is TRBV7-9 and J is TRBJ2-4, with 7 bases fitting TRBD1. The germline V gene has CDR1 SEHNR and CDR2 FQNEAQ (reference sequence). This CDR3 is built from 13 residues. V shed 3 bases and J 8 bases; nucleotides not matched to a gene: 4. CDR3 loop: CASSFADRDIQYF. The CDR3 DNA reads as TGTGCCAGCAGCTTCGCTGACAGGGACATTCAGTACTTC.

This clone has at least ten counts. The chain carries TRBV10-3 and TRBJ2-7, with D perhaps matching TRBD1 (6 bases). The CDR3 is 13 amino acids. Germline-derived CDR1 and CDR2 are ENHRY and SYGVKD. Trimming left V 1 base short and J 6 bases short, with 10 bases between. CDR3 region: CAISEWGTSEQYF. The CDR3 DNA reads TGTGCCATCAGTGAGTGGGGGACATCCGAGCAGTACTTC.

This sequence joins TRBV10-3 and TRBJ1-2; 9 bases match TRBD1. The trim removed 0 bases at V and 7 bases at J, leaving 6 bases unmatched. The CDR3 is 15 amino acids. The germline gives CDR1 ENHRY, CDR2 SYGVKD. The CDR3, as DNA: TGTGCCATCAGTGAGTCGGGACAGGGTCCCTCTGGCTACACCTTC. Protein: CAISESGQGPSGYTF.

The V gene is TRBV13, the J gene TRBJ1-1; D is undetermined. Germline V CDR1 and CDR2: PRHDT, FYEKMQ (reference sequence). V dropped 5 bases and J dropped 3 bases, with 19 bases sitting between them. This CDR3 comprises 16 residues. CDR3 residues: CASSPWEWTQHTEAFF. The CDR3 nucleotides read TGTGCCAGCAGCCCCTGGGAATGGACCCAGCACACTGAAGCTTTCTTT.

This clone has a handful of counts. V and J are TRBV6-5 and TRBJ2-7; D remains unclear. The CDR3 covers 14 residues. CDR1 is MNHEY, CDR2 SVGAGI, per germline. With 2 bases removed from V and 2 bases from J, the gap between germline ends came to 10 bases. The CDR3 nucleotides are TGTGCCAGCAGTTACGTGGACGGAACCTACGAGCAGTACTTC. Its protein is CASSYVDGTYEQYF.

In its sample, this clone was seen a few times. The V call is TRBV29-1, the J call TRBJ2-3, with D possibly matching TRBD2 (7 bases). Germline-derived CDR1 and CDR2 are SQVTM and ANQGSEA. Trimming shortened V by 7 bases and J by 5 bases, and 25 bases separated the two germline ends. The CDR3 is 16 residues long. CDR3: CSARRGGGDAGDTQYF. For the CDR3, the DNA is TGCAGCGCCCGAAGGGGGGGCGGGGACGCAGGAGATACGCAGTATTTT.

The CDR3 DNA follows: TGTGCCAGCAGGTGGACAGTCAATCAGCCCCAGCATTTT. It yields the protein CASRWTVNQPQHF. The gene calls are TRBV2 and TRBJ1-5; TRBD1 might be the D (6 bases). Trimming took 6 bases from V and 3 from J, leaving 9 bases between them. Germline CDR1 reads SNHLY; CDR2 reads FYNNEI. The CDR3 consists of 13 residues.

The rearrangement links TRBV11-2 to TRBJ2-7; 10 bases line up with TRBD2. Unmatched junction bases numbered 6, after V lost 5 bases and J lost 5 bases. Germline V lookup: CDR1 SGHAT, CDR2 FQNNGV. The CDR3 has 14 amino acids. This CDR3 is CASSRSGTSDEQYF. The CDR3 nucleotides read TGTGCCAGCAGCCGAAGCGGGACTAGCGACGAGCAGTACTTC.

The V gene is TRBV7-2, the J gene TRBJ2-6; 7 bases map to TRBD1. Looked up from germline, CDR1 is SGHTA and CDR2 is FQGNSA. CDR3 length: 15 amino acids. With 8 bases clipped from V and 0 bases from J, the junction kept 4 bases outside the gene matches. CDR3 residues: CASAQGSSGANVLTF. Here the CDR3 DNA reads TGTGCCAGCGCACAGGGGAGCTCTGGGGCCAACGTCCTGACTTTC. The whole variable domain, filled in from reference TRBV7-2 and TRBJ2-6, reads GAGVSQSPSNKVTEKGKDVELRCDPISGHTALYWYRQSLGQGLEFLIYFQGNSAPDKSGLPSDRFSAERTGGSVSTLTIQRTQQEDSAVYLCASAQGSSGANVLTFGAGSRLTVL.

This chain's CDR3 is CASSPRRGTHSYEQYF. CDR3 nucleotides: TGTGCCAGCAGCCCAAGGCGCGGAACACACTCCTACGAGCAGTACTTC. The chain uses TRBV7-2 and TRBJ2-7, with D hard to call. Germline V gene lookup returns CDR1 SGHTA and CDR2 FQGNSA. Trimming removed 5 bases from V and 0 bases from J, with 17 bases in between. The length of the CDR3 is 16 residues.

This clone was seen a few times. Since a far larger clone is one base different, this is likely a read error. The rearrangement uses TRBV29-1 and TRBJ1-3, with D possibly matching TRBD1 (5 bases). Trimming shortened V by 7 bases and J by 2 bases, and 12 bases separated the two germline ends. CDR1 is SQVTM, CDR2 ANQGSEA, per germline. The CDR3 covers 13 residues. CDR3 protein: CSAQTAAGNTIYF. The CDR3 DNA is TGCAGCGCGCAGACAGCCGCTGGAAACACCATATATTTT.

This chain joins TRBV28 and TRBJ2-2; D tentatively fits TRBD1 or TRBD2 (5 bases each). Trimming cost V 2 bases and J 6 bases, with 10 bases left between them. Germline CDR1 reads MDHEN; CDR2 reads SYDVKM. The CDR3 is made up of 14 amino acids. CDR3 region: CASSLTGGPGELFF. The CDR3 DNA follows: TGTGCCAGCAGTTTAACAGGAGGTCCCGGGGAGCTGTTTTTT.

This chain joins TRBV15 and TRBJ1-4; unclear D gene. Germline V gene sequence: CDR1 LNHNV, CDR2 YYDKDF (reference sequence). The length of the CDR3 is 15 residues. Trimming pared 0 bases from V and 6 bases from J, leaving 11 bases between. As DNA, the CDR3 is TGTGCCACCAGCAGAGATATGGCACGGGATGAAAAACTGTTTTTT. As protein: CATSRDMARDEKLFF.

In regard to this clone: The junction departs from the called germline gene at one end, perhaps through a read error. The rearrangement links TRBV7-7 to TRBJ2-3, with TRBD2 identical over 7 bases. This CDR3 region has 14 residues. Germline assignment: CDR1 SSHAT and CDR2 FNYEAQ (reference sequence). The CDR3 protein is CASSLAGPTDTQYF. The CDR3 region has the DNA TGTGCTAGCAGCTTAGCGGGTCCCACAGATACGCAGTATTTT.

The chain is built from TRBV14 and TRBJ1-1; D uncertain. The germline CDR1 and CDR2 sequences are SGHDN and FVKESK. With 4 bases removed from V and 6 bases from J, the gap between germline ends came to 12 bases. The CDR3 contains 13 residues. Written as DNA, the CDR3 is TGTGCCAGCAGCCTTAATAGACGGGCTGAAGCTTTCTTT. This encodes CASSLNRRAEAFF.

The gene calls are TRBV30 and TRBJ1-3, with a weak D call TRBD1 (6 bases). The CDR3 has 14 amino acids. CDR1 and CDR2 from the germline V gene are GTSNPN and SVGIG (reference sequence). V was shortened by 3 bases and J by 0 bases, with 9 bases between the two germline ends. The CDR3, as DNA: TGTGCCTGGAGCGGGGGCAGCTCTGGAAACACCATATATTTT. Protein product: CAWSGGSSGNTIYF.

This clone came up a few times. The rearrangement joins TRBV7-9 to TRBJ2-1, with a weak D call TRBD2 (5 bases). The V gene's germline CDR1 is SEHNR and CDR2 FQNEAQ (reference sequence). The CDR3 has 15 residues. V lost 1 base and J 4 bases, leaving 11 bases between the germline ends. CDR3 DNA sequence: TGTGCCAGCAGCTTAGGGGCCGGACTGTACAATGAGCAGTTCTTC. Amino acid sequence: CASSLGAGLYNEQFF.

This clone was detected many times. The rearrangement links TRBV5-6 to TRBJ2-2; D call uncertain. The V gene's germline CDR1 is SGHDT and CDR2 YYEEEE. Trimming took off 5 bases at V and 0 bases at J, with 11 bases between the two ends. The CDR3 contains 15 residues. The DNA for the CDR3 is TGTGCCAGCAGTGATGGGCCTACGAACACCGGGGAGCTGTTTTTT. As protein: CASSDGPTNTGELFF.

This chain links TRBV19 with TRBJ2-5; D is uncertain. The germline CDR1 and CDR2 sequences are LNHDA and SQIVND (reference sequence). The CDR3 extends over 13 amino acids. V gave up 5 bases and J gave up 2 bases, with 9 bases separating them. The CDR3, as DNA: TGTGCCAGTAGTTTTCCCGGACAAGAGACCCAGTACTTC. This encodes CASSFPGQETQYF.

The CDR3: CAWRLAGGTDTQYF. In nucleotides, the CDR3 is TGTGCCTGGAGACTAGCGGGAGGCACAGATACGCAGTATTTT. The chain has TRBV30 and TRBJ2-3, with 11 bases matching TRBD2. Per germline, CDR1 GTSNPN and CDR2 SVGIG (reference sequence). CDR3 length equals 14 residues. V gave up 3 bases and J gave up 1 base; unmatched junction bases: 0.